This paragraph reports one T cell receptor (beta chain). Original methodology: For nucleated cells, counts were estimated from reference gene primer amplification. TCRdb's table, derived via immunoSEQ multiplex PCR, lists solely in-frame clones and lacks some. The V and J calls and clone size were taken over from that table, and D and trimming were inferred from the DNA. The sample consists of 87,000 or so clones, around 87% of them appearing once. The data were obtained in a study of blood T cell repertoires in COVID-19. The overall study: The study drew acute and convalescent COVID-19 samples from the United States, Italy and Spain. PBMCs, B-cell-depleted T cells, or T cells were the source of the cDNA or gDNA that made up the material.

This CDR3 is 12 amino acids long. Germline assignment: CDR1 MNHEY and CDR2 SMNVEV (reference sequence). The receptor was isolated from a man in his forties with acute or convalescent COVID-19. The sample was peripheral blood. V gene TRBV27 combines with J gene TRBJ2-7; weak D call: TRBD1 (6 bases). The DNA for the CDR3 is TGTGCTACAGGGTTTAGTGAGTACGAGCAGTACTTC. Protein: CATGFSEYEQYF.